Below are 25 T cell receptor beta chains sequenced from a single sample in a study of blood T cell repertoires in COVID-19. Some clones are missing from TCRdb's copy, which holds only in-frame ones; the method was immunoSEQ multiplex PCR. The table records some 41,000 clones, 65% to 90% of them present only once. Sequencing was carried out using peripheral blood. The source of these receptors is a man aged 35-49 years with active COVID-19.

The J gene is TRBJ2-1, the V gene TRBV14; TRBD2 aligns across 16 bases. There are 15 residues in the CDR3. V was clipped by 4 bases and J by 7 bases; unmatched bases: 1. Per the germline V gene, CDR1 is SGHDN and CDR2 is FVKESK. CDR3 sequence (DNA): TGTGCCAGCAGCCCGGGACTAGCGGGAGGGAATGAGCAGTTCTTC. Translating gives CASSPGLAGGNEQFF.

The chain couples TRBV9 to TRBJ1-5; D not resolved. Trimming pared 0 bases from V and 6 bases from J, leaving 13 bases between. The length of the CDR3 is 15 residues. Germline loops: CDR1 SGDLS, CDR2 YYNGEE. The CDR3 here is CASSVGPGSGQPQHF. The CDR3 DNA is TGTGCCAGCAGCGTAGGTCCGGGGTCTGGTCAGCCCCAGCATTTT.

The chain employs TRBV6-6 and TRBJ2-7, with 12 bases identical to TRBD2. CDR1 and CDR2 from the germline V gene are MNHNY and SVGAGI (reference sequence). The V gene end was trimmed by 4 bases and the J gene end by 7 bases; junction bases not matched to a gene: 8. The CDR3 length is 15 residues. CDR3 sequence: CASSFRTSGMGEQYF. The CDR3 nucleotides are TGTGCCAGCAGTTTCCGGACTAGCGGGATGGGGGAGCAGTACTTC.

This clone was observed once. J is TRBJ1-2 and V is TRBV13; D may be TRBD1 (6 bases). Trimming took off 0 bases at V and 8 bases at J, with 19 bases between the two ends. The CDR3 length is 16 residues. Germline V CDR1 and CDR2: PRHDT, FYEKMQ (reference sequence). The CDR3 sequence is CASSLGTGFMFGGYTF. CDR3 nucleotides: TGTGCCAGCAGCTTAGGGACAGGATTCATGTTTGGAGGCTACACCTTC.

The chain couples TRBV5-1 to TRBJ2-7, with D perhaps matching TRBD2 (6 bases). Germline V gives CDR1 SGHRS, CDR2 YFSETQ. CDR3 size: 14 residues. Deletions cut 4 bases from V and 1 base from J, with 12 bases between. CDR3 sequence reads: CASSRDSTSYEQYF. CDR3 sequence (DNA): TGCGCCAGCAGCCGGGACTCCACATCCTACGAGCAGTACTTC.

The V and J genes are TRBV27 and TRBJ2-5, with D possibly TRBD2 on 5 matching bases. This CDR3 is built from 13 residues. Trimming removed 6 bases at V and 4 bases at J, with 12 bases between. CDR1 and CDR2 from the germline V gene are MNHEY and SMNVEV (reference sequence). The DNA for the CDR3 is TGTGCCAGCAGACGGACTCGGGTAGAGACCCAGTACTTC. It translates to CASRRTRVETQYF.

This CDR3 reads CASSRGDRETQYF. CDR3 sequence (DNA): TGTGCCAGCAGTAGGGGGGACAGGGAGACCCAGTACTTC. The gene calls are TRBV2 and TRBJ2-5, with 8 bases that match TRBD1. CDR1 and CDR2 (germline): SNHLY, FYNNEI. CDR3 size: 13 residues. V lost 5 bases, J lost 5 bases, and 4 bases stayed unmatched.

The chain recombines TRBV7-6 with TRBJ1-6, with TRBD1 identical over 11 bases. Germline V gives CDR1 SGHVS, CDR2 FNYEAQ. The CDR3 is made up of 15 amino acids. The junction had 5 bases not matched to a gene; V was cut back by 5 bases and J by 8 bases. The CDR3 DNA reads TGTGCCAGCAGCCCGCGGACAGGGGGCGATTCACCCCTCCACTTT. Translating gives CASSPRTGGDSPLHF.

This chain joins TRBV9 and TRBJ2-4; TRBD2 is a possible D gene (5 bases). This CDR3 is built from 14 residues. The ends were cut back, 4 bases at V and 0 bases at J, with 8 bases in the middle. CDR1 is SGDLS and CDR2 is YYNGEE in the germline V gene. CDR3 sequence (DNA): TGTGCCAGCAGCACCGGACTAGCCAAAAACATTCAGTACTTC. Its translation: CASSTGLAKNIQYF. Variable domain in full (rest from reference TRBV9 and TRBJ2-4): DSGVTQTPKHLITATGQRVTLRCSPRSGDLSVYWYQQSLDQGLQFLIQYYNGEERAKGNILERFSAQQFPDLHSELNLSSLELGDSALYFCASSTGLAKNIQYFGAGTRLSVL.

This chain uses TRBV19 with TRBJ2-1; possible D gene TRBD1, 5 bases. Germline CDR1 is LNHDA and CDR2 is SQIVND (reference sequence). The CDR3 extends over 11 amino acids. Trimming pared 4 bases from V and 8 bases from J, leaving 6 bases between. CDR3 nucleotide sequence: TGTGCCAGTAGTACAGGGTATGAGCAGTTCTTC. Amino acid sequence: CASSTGYEQFF.

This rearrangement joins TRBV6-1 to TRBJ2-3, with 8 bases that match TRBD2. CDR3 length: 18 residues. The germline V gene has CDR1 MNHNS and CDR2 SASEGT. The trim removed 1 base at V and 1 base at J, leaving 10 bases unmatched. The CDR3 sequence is CASSEELAAPGRTDTQYF. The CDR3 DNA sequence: TGTGCCAGCAGTGAAGAACTAGCGGCCCCGGGACGCACAGATACGCAGTATTTT.

CDR3 nucleotides: TGCGCCAGCAGCCAAGAGGGGCGACAGGGAGGCGGTGATGGCGCTTTCTTT. Translated, it gives CASSQEGRQGGGDGAFF. The chain has TRBV4-1 and TRBJ1-1; 7 nucleotides align to TRBD1. Looked up from germline, CDR1 is MGHRA and CDR2 is YSYEKL. V gave up 0 bases and J gave up 11 bases; unmatched junction bases: 18. This CDR3 is 17 amino acids long.

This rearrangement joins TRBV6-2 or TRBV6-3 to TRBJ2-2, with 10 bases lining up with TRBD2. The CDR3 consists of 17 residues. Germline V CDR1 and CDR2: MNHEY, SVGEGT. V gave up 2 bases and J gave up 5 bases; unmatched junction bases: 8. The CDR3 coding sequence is TGTGCCAGCAGTTACGAAGCGGGAGGGCCGGAAACCGGGGAGCTGTTTTTT. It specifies CASSYEAGGPETGELFF.

The CDR3 coding sequence is TGTGCCAGCAGCCTTGGACAGCCCAGGCAAGAGACCCAGTACTTC. Residues: CASSLGQPRQETQYF. The chain links TRBV3-1 (or the pseudogene TRBV3-2) to TRBJ2-5; D may be TRBD1 (6 bases). CDR1 and CDR2 from the germline V gene are LGHDT and YNNKEL (reference sequence). V was trimmed by 4 bases and J by 2 bases, leaving 14 bases between them. The CDR3 contains 15 residues.

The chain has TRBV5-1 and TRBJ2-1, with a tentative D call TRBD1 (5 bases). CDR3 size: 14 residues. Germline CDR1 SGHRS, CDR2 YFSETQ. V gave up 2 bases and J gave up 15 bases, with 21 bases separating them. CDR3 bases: TGCGCCAGCAGCTTTTTACAGGAAAACGGCCGTCCGTTCTTC. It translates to CASSFLQENGRPFF.

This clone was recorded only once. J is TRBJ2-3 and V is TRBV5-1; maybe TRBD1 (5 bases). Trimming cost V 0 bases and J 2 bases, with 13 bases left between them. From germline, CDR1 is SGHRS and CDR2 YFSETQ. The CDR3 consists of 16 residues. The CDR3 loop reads CASSLDLTANTDTQYF. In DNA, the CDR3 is TGCGCCAGCAGCTTGGATTTGACAGCCAACACAGATACGCAGTATTTT. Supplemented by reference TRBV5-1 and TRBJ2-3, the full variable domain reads KAGVTQTPRYLIKTRGQQVTLSCSPISGHRSVSWYQQTPGQGLQFLFEYFSETQRNKGNFPGRFSGRQFSNSRSEMNVSTLELGDSALYLCASSLDLTANTDTQYFGPGTRLTVL.

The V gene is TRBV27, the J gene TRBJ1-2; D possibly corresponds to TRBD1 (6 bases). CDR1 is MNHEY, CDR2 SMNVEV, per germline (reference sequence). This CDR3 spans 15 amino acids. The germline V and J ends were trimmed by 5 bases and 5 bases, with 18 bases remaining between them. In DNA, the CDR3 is TGTGCCAGCAGTCTTTTATCCGGGACAATTTATGGCTACACCTTC. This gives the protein CASSLLSGTIYGYTF.

The DNA of the CDR3 is TGCGCCAGCACCAGACTAGCGGGAGGGTCCTACGAGCAGTACTTC. Protein: CASTRLAGGSYEQYF. The rearrangement links TRBV5-1 to TRBJ2-7, with TRBD2 matching 14 bases. V shed 6 bases and J 1 base; nucleotides not matched to a gene: 3. The CDR3 has 15 amino acids. Germline CDR1 reads SGHRS; CDR2 reads YFSETQ.

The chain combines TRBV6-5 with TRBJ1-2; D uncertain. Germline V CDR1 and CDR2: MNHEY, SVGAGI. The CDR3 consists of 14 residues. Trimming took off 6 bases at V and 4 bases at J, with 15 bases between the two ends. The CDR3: CASRPFFRPYGYTF. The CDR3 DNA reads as TGTGCCAGCAGGCCCTTTTTCAGGCCCTATGGCTACACCTTC.

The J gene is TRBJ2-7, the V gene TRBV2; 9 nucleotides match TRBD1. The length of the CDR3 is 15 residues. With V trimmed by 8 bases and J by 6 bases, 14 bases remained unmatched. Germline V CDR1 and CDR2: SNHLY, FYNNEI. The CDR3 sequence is CASPPGDREQIEQYF. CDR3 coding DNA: TGTGCCAGCCCGCCCGGGGACAGGGAGCAAATCGAGCAGTACTTC. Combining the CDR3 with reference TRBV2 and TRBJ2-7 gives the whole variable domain EPEVTQTPSHQVTQMGQEVILRCVPISNHLYFYWYRQILGQKVEFLVSFYNNEISEKSEIFDDQFSVERPDGSNFTLKIRSTKLEDSAMYFCASPPGDREQIEQYFGPGTRLTVT.

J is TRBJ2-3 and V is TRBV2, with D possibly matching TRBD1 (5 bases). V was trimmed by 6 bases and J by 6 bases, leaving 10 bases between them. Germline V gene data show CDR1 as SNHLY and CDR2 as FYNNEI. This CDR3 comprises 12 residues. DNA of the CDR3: TGTGCCAGCAGAGCAGGGCCCGATACGCAGTATTTT. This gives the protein CASRAGPDTQYF.

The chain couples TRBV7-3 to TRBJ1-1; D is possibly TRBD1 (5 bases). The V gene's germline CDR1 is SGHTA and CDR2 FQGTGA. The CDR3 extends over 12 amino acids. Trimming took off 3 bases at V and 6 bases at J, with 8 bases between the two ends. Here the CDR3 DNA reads TGTGCCAGCAGCTTCAGGGCGGCTGAAGCTTTCTTT. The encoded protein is CASSFRAAEAFF. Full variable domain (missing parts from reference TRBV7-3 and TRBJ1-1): GAGVSQTPSNKVTEKGKYVELRCDPISGHTALYWYRQSLGQGPEFLIYFQGTGAADDSGLPNDRFFAVRPEGSVSTLKIQRTERGDSAVYLCASSFRAAEAFFGQGTRLTVV.

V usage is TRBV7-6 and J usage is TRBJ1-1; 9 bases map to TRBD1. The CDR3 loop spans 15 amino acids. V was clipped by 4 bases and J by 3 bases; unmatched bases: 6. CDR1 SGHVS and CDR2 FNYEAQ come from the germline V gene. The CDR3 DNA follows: TGTGCCAGCAGCTCGTACAGGGGGCGGGACACTGAAGCTTTCTTT. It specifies CASSSYRGRDTEAFF.

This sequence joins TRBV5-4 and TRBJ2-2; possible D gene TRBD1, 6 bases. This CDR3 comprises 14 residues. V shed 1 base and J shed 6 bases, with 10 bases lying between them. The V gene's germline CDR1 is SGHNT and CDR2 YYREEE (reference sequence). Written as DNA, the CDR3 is TGTGCCAGCAGCTTGCAACAGGGTCCCGGGGAGCTGTTTTTT. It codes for CASSLQQGPGELFF.

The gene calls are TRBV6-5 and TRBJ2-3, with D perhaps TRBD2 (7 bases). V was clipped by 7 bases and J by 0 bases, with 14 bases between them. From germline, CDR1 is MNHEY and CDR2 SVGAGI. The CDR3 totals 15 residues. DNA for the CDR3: TGTGCCAGCACCCGAGGGGGGGAGAGCACAGATACGCAGTATTTT. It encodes CASTRGGESTDTQYF.